This record covers a single TCR beta chain. The source of the sample is a study of blood T cell repertoires in COVID-19. About the research overall: Acute-phase and convalescent COVID-19 samples originated in the United States, Italy and Spain. The analysed material was cDNA or gDNA that came from T cells, B-cell-depleted T cells, or PBMCs.

Original data processing: Reference gene primer amplification yielded estimated nucleated cell counts. Using immunoSEQ multiplex PCR, the repertoire was profiled, and TCRdb retains in-frame clones only, with some absent. That table supplies the V and J calls and clone size; D and trimming were determined from the DNA. The sample shows approximately 140,000 clones, more than 75% of them seen only once. Germline loops: CDR1 SGDLS, CDR2 YYNGEE. The CDR3 runs 14 residues. V dropped 0 bases and J dropped 2 bases, with 8 bases sitting between them. The chain uses TRBV9 and TRBJ1-1; no firm D call. This sequence originates from a woman aged 40 to 50 with acute or convalescent COVID-19. The source material was peripheral blood. CDR3 region: CASSVDGGNTEAFF. Here the CDR3 DNA reads TGTGCCAGCAGCGTAGACGGCGGTAACACTGAAGCTTTCTTT.